This T cell receptor beta chain came from a study of regulatory T cells in long-lasting Graves disease. Study context: Antithyroid drugs had been given to newly diagnosed Graves' patients for under 3 months.

Whole-study findings and limits: Persistent disease was characterized by preferential usage of TRBV28, TRBJ1-2 and TRBJ2-5.

J was trimmed by 10 bases and V by 4 bases; bases with no gene match: 10. The V gene's germline CDR1 is MDHEN and CDR2 SYDVKM. CDR3 size: 14 residues. For TCR beta, libraries came from iRepertoire HTBI primers and Arm-PCR of CDR3 regions. In the source study's methods: Sample data revealed approximately 60 TRBV and 14 TRBJ segments. TCRdb analysed the multiplex PCR reads with MiXCR anew, one entry per CDR3 protein. Here the V and J calls rest on TCRdb's processing, not on the authors' analysis. The sample has around 450,000 distinct CDR3 sequences, about 17% seen once; the top ten hold 12%. The sample's time point: newly diagnosed GD, antithyroid drugs for less than 3 months. Making the TCR library involved RNA that had been extracted from PBMCs. A note on this clonotype: Its antigen is not identified. Being one base from a much bigger clone, this may be a read error.

These data also featured in a second study, about T cells in Graves' hyperthyroidism and ophthalmopathy.

The sequence was collected from a man aged 40-49 years with Graves disease. The chain combines TRBV28 with TRBJ2-1; 7 nucleotides align to TRBD2. The starting material was peripheral blood mononuclear cells (PBMCs), obtained at new diagnosis, from a patient treated with antithyroid drugs. This CDR3 reads CASSSGGPGYEQFF. CDR3 nucleotide sequence: TGTGCCAGCAGTTCGGGGGGTCCAGGCTACGAGCAGTTCTTC. Using reference TRBV28 and TRBJ2-1 for the parts outside the CDR3, the full variable domain is DVKVTQSSRYLVKRTGEKVFLECVQDMDHENMFWYRQDPGLGLRLIYFSYDVKMKEKGDIPEGYSVSREKKERFSLILESASTNQTSMYLCASSSGGPGYEQFFGPGTRLTVL.